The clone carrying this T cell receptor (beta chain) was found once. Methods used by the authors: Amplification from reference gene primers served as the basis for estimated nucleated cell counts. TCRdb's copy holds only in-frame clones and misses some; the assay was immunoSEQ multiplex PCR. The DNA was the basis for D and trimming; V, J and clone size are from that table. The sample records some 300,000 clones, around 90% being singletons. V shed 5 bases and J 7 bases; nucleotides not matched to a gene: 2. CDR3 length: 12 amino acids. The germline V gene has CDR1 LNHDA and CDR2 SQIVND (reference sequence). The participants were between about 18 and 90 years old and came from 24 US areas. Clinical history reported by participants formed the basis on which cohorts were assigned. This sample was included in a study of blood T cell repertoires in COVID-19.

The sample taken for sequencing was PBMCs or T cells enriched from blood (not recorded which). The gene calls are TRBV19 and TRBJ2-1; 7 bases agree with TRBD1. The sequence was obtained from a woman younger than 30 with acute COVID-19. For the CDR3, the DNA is TGTGCCAGTAGTTCGACAGGGAATGAGCAGTTCTTC. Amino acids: CASSSTGNEQFF. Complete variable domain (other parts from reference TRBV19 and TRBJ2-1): DGGITQSPKYLFRKEGQNVTLSCEQNLNHDAMYWYRQDPGQGLRLIYYSQIVNDFQKGDIAEGYSVSREKKESFPLTVTSAQKNPTAFYLCASSSTGNEQFFGPGTRLTVL.